This is a list of T cell receptor beta chains from one sample in a study of response to subunit inactivated influenza vaccine. TCRdb called the RT-PCR reads again in MiXCR, with one record for every CDR3 protein. The data show some 480,000 distinct CDR3 sequences, roughly 9.8% seen once. Specimen: PBMCs from blood, collected roughly 6 weeks after vaccination. The receptors shown here come from a man aged 45-60 years who received an inactivated influenza vaccine. CDR3s include the opening cysteine and the closing phenylalanine or tryptophan. Fields, in order: J gene, V gene, CDR3 protein.

TRBJ2-2 TRBV4-2 CASSRVGHGGASGELFF
TRBJ2-3 TRBV20-1 CSASPASGSPDTQYF
TRBJ1-6 TRBV10-3 CAIRRTGGDNSPLHF
TRBJ2-7 TRBV12-3/TRBV12-4 CASSLSAGSYEQYF
TRBJ2-7 TRBV20-1 CSARAAAYEQYF
TRBJ2-7 TRBV4-3 CASSQDTSGGYEQYF
TRBJ2-7 TRBV6-5 CASSYSKGIGYEQYF
TRBJ2-1 TRBV15 CATRQGAFLSSYNEQFF
TRBJ2-3 TRBV12-3/TRBV12-4 CASSNWRAAFLDTQYF
TRBJ2-5 TRBV5-1 CASNGGRAEETQYF
TRBJ1-6 TRBV5-1 CASSFGDFEGSPLHF
TRBJ2-5 TRBV5-1 CASSPGTSKETQYF
TRBJ2-7 TRBV6-1 CASSVWGADEQYF
TRBJ2-7 TRBV7-2 CASSLTWDRPKEQYF
TRBJ2-7 TRBV6-1 CASREGPRVPYPEQYF
TRBJ2-1 TRBV11-2 CASSPERGYNEQFF
TRBJ2-7 TRBV6-2/TRBV6-3 CATLEHDEQYF
TRBJ2-3 TRBV4-1 CASVSAPGASDTQYF
TRBJ1-4 TRBV10-3 CAISRGQAPNEKLFF
TRBJ1-2 TRBV4-3 CASSQGIGTANYGYTF